These T cell receptor beta chains were read from a single sample in a study of spatial heterogeneity in lung cancer. TCRdb reanalysed the 5' RACE reads using MiXCR and keeps one entry per CDR3 protein. This repertoire shows about 22,000 distinct CDR3 sequences, around 4.3% found once; its top ten account for about 7.2%. The source was PBMCs, collected at surgery. The receptors derive from a male donor with early-stage non-small cell lung cancer. CDR3s include the opening cysteine and the closing phenylalanine or tryptophan. D genes are given only for firm matches.

v_call: TRBV28
d_call: .
j_call: TRBJ1-4
cdr3_aa: CASNSATNEKLFF

v_call: TRBV4-1
d_call: .
j_call: TRBJ2-2
cdr3_aa: CASSQDGGLNTGELFF

v_call: TRBV5-1
d_call: .
j_call: TRBJ2-1
cdr3_aa: CASSFPTEYDAQFF

v_call: TRBV18
d_call: .
j_call: TRBJ2-1
cdr3_aa: CASSYYDGNEQFF

v_call: TRBV18
d_call: TRBD1
j_call: TRBJ1-5
cdr3_aa: CASSPQGAGYNQPQHF

v_call: TRBV29-1
d_call: TRBD2
j_call: TRBJ2-1
cdr3_aa: CSVATSGVYNEQFF

v_call: TRBV30
d_call: TRBD1
j_call: TRBJ1-1
cdr3_aa: CAWSVTGGTEAFF

v_call: TRBV20-1
d_call: TRBD2
j_call: TRBJ2-2
cdr3_aa: CSAPTGGATEELFF

v_call: TRBV29-1
d_call: .
j_call: TRBJ2-2
cdr3_aa: CSVDSQNTGELFF

v_call: TRBV2
d_call: .
j_call: TRBJ2-6
cdr3_aa: CASSEVAVSGANVLTF

v_call: TRBV6-5
d_call: .
j_call: TRBJ2-1
cdr3_aa: CASSYGLVARNEQFF

v_call: TRBV28
d_call: .
j_call: TRBJ1-3
cdr3_aa: CASSLRHSGNTIYF

v_call: TRBV14
d_call: .
j_call: TRBJ1-4
cdr3_aa: CASSPAYRLYNEKLFF

v_call: TRBV7-9
d_call: .
j_call: TRBJ1-1
cdr3_aa: CASSLEDWAGPNTEAFF

v_call: TRBV20-1
d_call: .
j_call: TRBJ2-1
cdr3_aa: CSARDLARGYSYNEQFF

v_call: TRBV10-2
d_call: TRBD2
j_call: TRBJ2-3
cdr3_aa: CASARLAGSTDTQYF

v_call: TRBV2
d_call: TRBD1
j_call: TRBJ2-7
cdr3_aa: CASSEIHRGFGYEQYF

v_call: TRBV29-1
d_call: TRBD2
j_call: TRBJ2-1
cdr3_aa: CSVPSNPSGGLSYNEQFF

v_call: TRBV12-3/TRBV12-4
d_call: .
j_call: TRBJ2-3
cdr3_aa: CASSSRDASTDTQYF

v_call: TRBV7-6
d_call: TRBD1
j_call: TRBJ1-2
cdr3_aa: CASSEVGTGYGYTF

v_call: TRBV5-1
d_call: TRBD1
j_call: TRBJ1-2
cdr3_aa: CASSLGSGQIYGYTF

v_call: TRBV20-1
d_call: TRBD1
j_call: TRBJ1-1
cdr3_aa: CSAAQGTGATEAFF

v_call: TRBV7-9
d_call: .
j_call: TRBJ2-5
cdr3_aa: CASSPDGPWGDQYF

v_call: TRBV28
d_call: TRBD1
j_call: TRBJ1-5
cdr3_aa: CASSFGRGQGRDQPQHF

v_call: TRBV11-2
d_call: TRBD2
j_call: TRBJ2-3
cdr3_aa: CASSFRLAGASTDTQYF

v_call: TRBV6-4
d_call: TRBD1
j_call: TRBJ2-3
cdr3_aa: CASSPTGTGGTDTQYF

v_call: TRBV6-6
d_call: .
j_call: TRBJ1-6
cdr3_aa: CASTRQDPLPLHF

v_call: TRBV18
d_call: TRBD1
j_call: TRBJ1-1
cdr3_aa: CASSPKTGGYTEAFF